In this sample, the clone carrying this T cell receptor (beta chain) turned up a few times. What it binds is not known. This specimen comes from a study of T cells after yellow fever vaccination. Regarding the study as a whole: Although most clonotypes did not, a small share appeared in both CD4 and CD8 compartments. Contaminating bulk clonotypes could be abundant in FACS-sorted repertoires.

The ends were cut back, 5 bases at V and 1 base at J, with 10 bases in the middle. The length of the CDR3 is 13 residues. Per germline, CDR1 DFQATT and CDR2 SNEGSKA (reference sequence). From the 5' RACE reads, TCRdb called clonotypes with MiXCR, one entry per CDR3 protein. The sample holds 500,000 to 700,000 distinct CDR3 sequences; under 25% are singletons and the top ten take over 11%. The J gene is TRBJ2-3, the V gene TRBV20-1; tentatively, D is TRBD2 (7 bases). This TCR was recovered from a young man who received the YFV17D yellow fever vaccine. The sample in question was PBMCs, obtained 15 days after the yellow fever booster vaccination. CDR3 loop: CSAEGGGTDTQYF. The CDR3 DNA follows: TGCAGTGCTGAAGGGGGGGGCACAGATACGCAGTATTTT.